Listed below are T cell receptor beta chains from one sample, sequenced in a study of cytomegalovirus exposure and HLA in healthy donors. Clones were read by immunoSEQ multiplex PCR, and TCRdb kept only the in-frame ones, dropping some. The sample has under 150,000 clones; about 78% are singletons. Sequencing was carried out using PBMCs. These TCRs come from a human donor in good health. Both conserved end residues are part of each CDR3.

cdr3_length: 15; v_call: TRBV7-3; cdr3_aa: CASSLSGGVNYEQFF
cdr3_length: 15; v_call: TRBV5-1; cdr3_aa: CASSLRGGLGETQYF
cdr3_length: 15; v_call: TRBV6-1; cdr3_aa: CARVEGPSSEPEAFF
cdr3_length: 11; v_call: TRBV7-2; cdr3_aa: CASSSTYGYTF
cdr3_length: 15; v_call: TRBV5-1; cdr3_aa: CASDPGDRRNTEAFF
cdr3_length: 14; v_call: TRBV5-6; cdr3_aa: CASSFPATPSGYTF
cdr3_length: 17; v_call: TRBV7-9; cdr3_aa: CASSLVTGPVRASEAFF
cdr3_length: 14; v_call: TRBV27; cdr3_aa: CASGRGPGNEKLFF
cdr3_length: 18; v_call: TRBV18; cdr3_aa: CASSPRAGASSGANVLTF
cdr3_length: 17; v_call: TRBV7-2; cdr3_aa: CASSQLGGGRGTDTQYF
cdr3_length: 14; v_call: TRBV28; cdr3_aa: CASSLIVGLGGAFF
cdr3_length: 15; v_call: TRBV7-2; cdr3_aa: CASSSYREGGSPLHF
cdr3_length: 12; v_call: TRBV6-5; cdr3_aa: CASSPDRDEQYF
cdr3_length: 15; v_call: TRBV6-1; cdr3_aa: CASSLGTGLTYEQYF
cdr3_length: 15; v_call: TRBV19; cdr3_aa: CASSIDDRGITEAFF
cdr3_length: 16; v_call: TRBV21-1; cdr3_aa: CASIRRRTGPAREQFF
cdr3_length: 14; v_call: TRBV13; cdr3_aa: CASSLVPGSGELFF